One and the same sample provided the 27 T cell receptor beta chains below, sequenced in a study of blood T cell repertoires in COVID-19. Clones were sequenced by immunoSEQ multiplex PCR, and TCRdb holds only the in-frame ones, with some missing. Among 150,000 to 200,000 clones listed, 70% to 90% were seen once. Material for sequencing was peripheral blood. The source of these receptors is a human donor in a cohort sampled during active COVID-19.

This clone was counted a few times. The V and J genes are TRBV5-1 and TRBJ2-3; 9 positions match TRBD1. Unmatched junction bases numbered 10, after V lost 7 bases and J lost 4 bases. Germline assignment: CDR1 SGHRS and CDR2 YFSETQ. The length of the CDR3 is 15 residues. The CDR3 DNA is TGCGCCAGCCGTCTACAGGGGGCTCTGGCAGATACGCAGTATTTT. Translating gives CASRLQGALADTQYF.

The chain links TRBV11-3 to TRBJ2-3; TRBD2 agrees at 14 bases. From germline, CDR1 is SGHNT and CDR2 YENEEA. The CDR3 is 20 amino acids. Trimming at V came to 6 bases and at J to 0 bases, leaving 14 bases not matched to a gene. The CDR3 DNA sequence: TGTGCCAGCAGTCCGAAGACCGGGACTAGCGGGGGTACTAGCACAGATACGCAGTATTTT. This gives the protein CASSPKTGTSGGTSTDTQYF.

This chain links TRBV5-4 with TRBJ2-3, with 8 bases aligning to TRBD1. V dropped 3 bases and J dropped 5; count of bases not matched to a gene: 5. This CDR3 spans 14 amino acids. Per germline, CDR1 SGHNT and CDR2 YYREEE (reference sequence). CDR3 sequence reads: CASSSGGRLDTQYF. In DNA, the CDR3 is TGTGCCAGCAGCTCAGGGGGCCGGTTAGATACGCAGTATTTT.

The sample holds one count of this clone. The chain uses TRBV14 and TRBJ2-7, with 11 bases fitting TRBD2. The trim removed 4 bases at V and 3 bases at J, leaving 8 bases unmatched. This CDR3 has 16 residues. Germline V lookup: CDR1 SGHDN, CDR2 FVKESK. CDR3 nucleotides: TGTGCCAGCAGCCCCCTACTAGCGGGAGAGTACTACGAGCAGTACTTC. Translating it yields CASSPLLAGEYYEQYF.

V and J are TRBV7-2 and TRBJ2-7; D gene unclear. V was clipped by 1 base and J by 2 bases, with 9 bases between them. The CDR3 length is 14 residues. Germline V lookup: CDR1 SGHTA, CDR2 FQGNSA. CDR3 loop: CASSLDSQPYEQYF. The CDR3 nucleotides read TGTGCCAGCAGCTTAGACAGCCAACCCTACGAGCAGTACTTC.

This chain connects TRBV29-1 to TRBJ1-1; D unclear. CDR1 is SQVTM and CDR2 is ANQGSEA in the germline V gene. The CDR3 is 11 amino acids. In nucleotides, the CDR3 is TGCAGGGCCCGCCAGAACACTGAAGCTTTCTTT. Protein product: CRARQNTEAFF.

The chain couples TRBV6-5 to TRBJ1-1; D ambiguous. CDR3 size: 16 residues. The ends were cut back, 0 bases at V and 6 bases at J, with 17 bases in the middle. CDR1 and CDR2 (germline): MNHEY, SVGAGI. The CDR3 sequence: CASSYSNPGMRAEAFF. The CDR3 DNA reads TGTGCCAGCAGTTACTCGAATCCGGGGATGAGAGCTGAAGCTTTCTTT.

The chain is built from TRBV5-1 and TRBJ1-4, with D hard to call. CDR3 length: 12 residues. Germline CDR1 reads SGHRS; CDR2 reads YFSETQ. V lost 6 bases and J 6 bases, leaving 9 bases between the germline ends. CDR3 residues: CASKRTDEKLFF. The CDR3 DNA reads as TGCGCCAGCAAGCGGACGGATGAAAAACTGTTTTTT.

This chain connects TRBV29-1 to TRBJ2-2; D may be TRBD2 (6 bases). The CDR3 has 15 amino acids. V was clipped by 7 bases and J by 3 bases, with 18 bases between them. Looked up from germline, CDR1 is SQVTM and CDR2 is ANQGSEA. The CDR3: CSARGWETDTGELFF. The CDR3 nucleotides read TGCAGCGCCCGGGGGTGGGAAACGGACACCGGGGAGCTGTTTTTT.

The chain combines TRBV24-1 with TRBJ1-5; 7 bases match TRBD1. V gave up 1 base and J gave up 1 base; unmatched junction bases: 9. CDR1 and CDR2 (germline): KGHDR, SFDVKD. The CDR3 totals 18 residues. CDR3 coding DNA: TGTGCCACCAGTGATTTACTCGACAGGGTTGAGAGCAATCAGCCCCAGCATTTT. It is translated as CATSDLLDRVESNQPQHF.

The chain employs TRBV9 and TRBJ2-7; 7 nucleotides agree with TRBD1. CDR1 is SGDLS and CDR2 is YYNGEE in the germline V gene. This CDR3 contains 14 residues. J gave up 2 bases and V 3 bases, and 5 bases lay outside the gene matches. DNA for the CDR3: TGTGCCAGCAGCGGGACCGGGACAGCCTACGAGCAGTACTTC. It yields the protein CASSGTGTAYEQYF.

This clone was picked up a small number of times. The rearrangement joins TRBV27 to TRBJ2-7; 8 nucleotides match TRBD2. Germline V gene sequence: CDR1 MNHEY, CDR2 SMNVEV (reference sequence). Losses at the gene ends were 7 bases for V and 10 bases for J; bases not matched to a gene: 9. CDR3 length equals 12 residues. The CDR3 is CASTNAGGRQYF. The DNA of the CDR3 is TGTGCCAGCACGAATGCGGGAGGCCGCCAGTACTTC.

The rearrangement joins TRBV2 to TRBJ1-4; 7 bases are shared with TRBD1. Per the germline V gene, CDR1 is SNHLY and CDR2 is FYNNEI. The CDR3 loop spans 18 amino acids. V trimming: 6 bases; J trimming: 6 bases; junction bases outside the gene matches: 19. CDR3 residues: CASRDSLDRVVVDEKLFF. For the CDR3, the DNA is TGTGCCAGCAGGGACAGCCTCGACAGGGTAGTGGTTGATGAAAAACTGTTTTTT.

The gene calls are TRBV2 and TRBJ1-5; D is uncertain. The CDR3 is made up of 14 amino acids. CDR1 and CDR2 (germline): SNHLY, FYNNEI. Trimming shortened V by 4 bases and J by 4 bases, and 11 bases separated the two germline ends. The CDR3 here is CASSGERVNQPQHF. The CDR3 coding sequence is TGTGCCAGCAGTGGGGAGAGGGTTAATCAGCCCCAGCATTTT.

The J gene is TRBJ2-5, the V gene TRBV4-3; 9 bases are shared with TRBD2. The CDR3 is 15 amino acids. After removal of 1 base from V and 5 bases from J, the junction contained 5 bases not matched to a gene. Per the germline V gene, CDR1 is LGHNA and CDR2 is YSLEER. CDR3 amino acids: CASSQVSGSQETQYF. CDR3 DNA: TGCGCCAGCAGCCAAGTTAGCGGGAGTCAGGAGACCCAGTACTTC.

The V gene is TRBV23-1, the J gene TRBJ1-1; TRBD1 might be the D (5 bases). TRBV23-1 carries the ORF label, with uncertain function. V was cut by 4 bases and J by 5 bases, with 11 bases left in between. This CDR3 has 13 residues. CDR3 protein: CASSPGRGTEAFF. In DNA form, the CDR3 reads TGCGCCAGCAGTCCGGGGAGGGGAACTGAAGCTTTCTTT.

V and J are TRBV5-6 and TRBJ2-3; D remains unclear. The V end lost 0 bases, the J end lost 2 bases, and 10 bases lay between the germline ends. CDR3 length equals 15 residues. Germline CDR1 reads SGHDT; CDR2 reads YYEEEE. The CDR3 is CASSLVSDSTDTQYF. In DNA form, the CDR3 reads TGTGCCAGCAGCTTGGTCTCAGACTCCACAGATACGCAGTATTTT.

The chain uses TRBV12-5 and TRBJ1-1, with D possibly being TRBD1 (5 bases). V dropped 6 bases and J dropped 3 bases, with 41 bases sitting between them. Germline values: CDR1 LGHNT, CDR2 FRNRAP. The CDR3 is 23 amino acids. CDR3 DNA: TGTGCTAGTGGGGAATTCCTAGTAAATTGGAGGGACGGAACTCCGACCGCGTACACTGAAGCTTTCTTT. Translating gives CASGEFLVNWRDGTPTAYTEAFF.

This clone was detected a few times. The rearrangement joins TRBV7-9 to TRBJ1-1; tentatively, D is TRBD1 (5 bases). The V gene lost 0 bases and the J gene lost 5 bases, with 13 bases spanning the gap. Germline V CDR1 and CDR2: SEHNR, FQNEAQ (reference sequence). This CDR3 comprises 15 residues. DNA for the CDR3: TGTGCCAGCAGCTTAGCGTATAAGGGGCGAACTGAAGCTTTCTTT. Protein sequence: CASSLAYKGRTEAFF. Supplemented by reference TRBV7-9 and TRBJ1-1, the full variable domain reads DTGVSQNPRHKITKRGQNVTFRCDPISEHNRLYWYRQTLGQGPEFLTYFQNEAQLEKSRLLSDRFSAERPKGSFSTLEIQRTEQGDSAMYLCASSLAYKGRTEAFFGQGTRLTVV.

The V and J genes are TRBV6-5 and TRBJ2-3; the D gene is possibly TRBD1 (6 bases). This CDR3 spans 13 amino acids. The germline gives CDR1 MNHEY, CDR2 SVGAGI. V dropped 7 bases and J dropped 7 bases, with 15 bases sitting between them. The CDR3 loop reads CASTSRTVNTQYF. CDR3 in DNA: TGTGCCAGCACCTCCAGGACAGTTAATACGCAGTATTTT.

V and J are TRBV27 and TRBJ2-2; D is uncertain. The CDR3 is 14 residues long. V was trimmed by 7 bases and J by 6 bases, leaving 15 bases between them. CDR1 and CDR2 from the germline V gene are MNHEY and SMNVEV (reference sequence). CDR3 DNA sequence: TGTGCCAGCACCACCGCCCGGTCCGCCGGGGAGCTGTTTTTT. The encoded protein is CASTTARSAGELFF.

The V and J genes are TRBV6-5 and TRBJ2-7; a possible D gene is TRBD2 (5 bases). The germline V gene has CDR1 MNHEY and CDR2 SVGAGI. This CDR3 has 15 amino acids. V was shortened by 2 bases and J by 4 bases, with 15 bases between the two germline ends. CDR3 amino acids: CASSYAGGSMYEQYF. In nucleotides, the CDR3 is TGTGCCAGCAGTTACGCGGGTGGGAGTATGTACGAGCAGTACTTC.

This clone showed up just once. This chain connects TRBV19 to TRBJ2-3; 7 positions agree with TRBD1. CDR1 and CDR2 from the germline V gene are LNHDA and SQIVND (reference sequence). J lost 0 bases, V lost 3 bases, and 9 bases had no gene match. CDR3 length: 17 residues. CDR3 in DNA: TGTGCCAGTAGTATTTCCCGACAGGGCCCTAGCACAGATACGCAGTATTTT. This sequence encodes CASSISRQGPSTDTQYF.

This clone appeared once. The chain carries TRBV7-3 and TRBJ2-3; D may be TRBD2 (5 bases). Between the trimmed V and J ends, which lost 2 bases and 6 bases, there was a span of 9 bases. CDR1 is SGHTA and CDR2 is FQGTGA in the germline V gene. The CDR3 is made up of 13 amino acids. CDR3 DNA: TGTGCCAGCAGCTTACTTAGCGCGGATACGCAGTATTTT. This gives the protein CASSLLSADTQYF.

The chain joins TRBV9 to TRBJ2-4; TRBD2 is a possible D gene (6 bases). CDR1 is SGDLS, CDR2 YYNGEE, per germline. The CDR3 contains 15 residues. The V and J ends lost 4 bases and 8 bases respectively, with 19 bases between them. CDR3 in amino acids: CASSSSGAGLDIQYF. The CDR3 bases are TGTGCCAGCAGCTCCTCCGGGGCGGGGTTGGACATTCAGTACTTC.

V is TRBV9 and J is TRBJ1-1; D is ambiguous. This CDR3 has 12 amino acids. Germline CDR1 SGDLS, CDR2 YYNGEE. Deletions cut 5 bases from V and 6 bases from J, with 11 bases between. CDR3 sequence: CASRGKNAEAFF. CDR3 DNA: TGTGCCAGCAGGGGCAAAAATGCTGAAGCTTTCTTT.

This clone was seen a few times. The CDR3 here is CASSQMGAVYGYTF. The CDR3 coding sequence is TGTGCCAGCAGCCAGATGGGGGCGGTGTATGGCTACACCTTC. The V call is TRBV5-4, the J call TRBJ1-2, with D possibly matching TRBD1 (6 bases). Trimming stripped 4 bases from V and 5 bases from J, with 15 bases between. Germline CDR1 and CDR2: SGHNT and YYREEE (reference sequence). This CDR3 has 14 amino acids.